This T cell receptor (beta chain) was documented in a study of T cells in Graves' hyperthyroidism and ophthalmopathy. General study findings and limits: Blood also showed most of the thyroid clonotypes that were expanded above 0.001. In the analysis, a 13 V-J model separated ophthalmopathy from stable hyperthyroidism.

Researchers took RNA transcripts and amplified the TCR beta CDR3 regions from them. Researchers ran a first-round RT-PCR on the TCR CDR3 using the HTBI primer set. TCRdb independently ran MiXCR on the multiplex PCR reads; one entry per CDR3 protein. Of approximately 640,000 distinct CDR3 sequences detected, about 45% appear once; the ten largest clones hold 6.5% to 9%. V lost 5 bases to trimming and J lost 4 bases; unmatched junction nucleotides: 5. The CDR3 totals 15 residues. The V gene's germline CDR1 is MNHEY and CDR2 SVGAGI. Any patient presenting with uncontrolled infection, other autoimmune disease, pregnancy or lactation was left out. Diagnosing involved the use of clinical symptoms, serum thyroxine and TRAb, thyroid ultrasound and orbital computed tomography. A few counts support this clonotype. What it binds is not known.

The chain carries TRBV6-5 and TRBJ1-1, with 12 bases matching TRBD1. Sequencing was carried out using peripheral blood or thyroid tissue (not recorded which). This sequence was found in an adult man with Graves' disease, either hyperthyroidism or ophthalmopathy (not recorded which). CDR3 sequence: CASSVRDRGLTEAFF. The CDR3 coding sequence is TGTGCCAGCAGTGTCCGGGACAGGGGGCTCACTGAAGCTTTCTTT.